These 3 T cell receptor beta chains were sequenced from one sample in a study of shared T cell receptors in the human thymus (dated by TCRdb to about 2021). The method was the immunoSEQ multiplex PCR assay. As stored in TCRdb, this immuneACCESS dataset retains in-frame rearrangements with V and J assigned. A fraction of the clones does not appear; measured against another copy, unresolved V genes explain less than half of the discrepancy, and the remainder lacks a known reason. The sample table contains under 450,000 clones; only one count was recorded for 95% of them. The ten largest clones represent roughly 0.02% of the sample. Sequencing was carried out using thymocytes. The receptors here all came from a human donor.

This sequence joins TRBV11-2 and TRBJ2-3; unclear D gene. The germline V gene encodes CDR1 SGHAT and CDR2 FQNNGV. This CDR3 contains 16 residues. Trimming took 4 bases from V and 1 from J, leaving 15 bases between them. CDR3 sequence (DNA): TGTGCCAGCAGCTCCTCGCCACCCACGGGCACAGATACGCAGTATTTT. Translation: CASSSSPPTGTDTQYF.

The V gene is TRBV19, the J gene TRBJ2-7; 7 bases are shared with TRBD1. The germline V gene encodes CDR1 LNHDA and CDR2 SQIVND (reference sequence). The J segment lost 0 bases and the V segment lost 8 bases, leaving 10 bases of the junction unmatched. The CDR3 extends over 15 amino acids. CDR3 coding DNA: TGTGCCAGTGGAAGAATGGGACAGAGCTCCTACGAGCAGTACTTC. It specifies CASGRMGQSSYEQYF.

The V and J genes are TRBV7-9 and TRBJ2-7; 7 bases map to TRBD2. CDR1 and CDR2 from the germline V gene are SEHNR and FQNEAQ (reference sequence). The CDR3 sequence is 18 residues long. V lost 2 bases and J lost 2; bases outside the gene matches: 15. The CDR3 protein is CASSLFRVGLAETYEQYF. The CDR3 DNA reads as TGTGCCAGCAGCTTATTTCGGGTTGGGCTAGCGGAGACCTACGAGCAGTACTTC.